A selection of T cell receptor beta chains follows, all from one sample in a study of regulatory T cells in long-lasting Graves disease. A single record per CDR3 protein comes from TCRdb applying MiXCR to the multiplex PCR reads. The table lists approximately 400,000 distinct CDR3 sequences, 20% to 25% of them singletons. The source was peripheral blood mononuclear cells (PBMCs), collected when the disease was refractory, from a patient treated with antithyroid drugs. The origin of the receptors is a woman aged 40 to 49 with Graves disease. The CDR3 runs from the conserved cysteine through the conserved F or W. A D gene is named only where the DNA matches it firmly. Rows may omit the clone size; those that give it use once, few, many or a size class.

>TRBJ2-5|.|TRBV2|many
TGTGCCAGCAGTGTATCCTTGACAGGAACGAGCTTC
CASSVSLTGTSF
>TRBJ1-5|.|TRBV28|many
TGTGCCAGCAGTTCTGGACAGACCGACAATCAGCCCCAGCATTTT
CASSSGQTDNQPQHF
>TRBJ2-1|.|TRBV12-3/TRBV12-4|.
TGTGCCAGCAGCCGACAACCGCAAGACGTCGATGAGCAGTTCTTC
CASSRQPQDVDEQFF
>TRBJ2-7|.|TRBV6-5|many
TGTGCCAGCAGTTACCCTTCTAGAAACTACGAGCAGTACTTC
CASSYPSRNYEQYF
>TRBJ1-1|.|TRBV18|.
TGTGCCAGCTCACCGACCGATGCGAACACTGAAGCTTCCTTT
CASSPTDANTEASF
>TRBJ1-1|TRBD1|TRBV2|many
TGTGCCAGTAGTCGATTCAAGACAGGGGCCTTTGTGGAAGCTTTCTTT
CASSRFKTGAFVEAFF
>TRBJ2-2|TRBD1|TRBV28|.
TGTGCCAGCAGTCGCTTAGGGACAGGGGAGTTTACCGGGGAGCTGTTTTTT
CASSRLGTGEFTGELFF
>TRBJ2-2|TRBD2|TRBV20-1|.
TGCAGTGCCGGGACTAGCGGGACGATCGGGGAGCTGTTTTTT
CSAGTSGTIGELFF
>TRBJ2-7|.|TRBV28|many
TGTGCCAGCAGTTTACAGGGTAATTACGAGCAGTACTTC
CASSLQGNYEQYF
>TRBJ2-7|TRBD2|TRBV11-2|many
TGTGCCAGCAGCTCCTCCCCGGCCAGCGGGAGAAAAGGGGCCTACGAGCAGTACTTC
CASSSSPASGRKGAYEQYF
>TRBJ1-1|.|TRBV14|few
TGTGCCAGCAGTAGGGTGGGACGAACTGAAGCTTTCTTT
CASSRVGRTEAFF
>TRBJ1-1|.|TRBV14|.
TGTGCCAGCAGCCAGGGGGGGAACACTGAAGCTTTCTTT
CASSQGGNTEAFF
>TRBJ2-2|.|TRBV12-3/TRBV12-4|medium-sized
TGTGCCAGCAGTTCGACGGTCACCGGGGAGCTGTTTTTT
CASSSTVTGELFF
>TRBJ1-1|.|TRBV5-6|few
TGTGCCAGCAGCTTGTGGGGGGGCCCCTGGGAACGTGGTGAAGCTTTCTTT
CASSLWGGPWERGEAFF
>TRBJ2-7|TRBD1|TRBV11-2|many
TGTGCCAGCAGCCCCGGACAGGGCGAGGGCGAGCAGTACTTC
CASSPGQGEGEQYF
>TRBJ2-7|.|TRBV5-1|.
TGCGCCAGCAGCCACGGGGGCTACGAGCAGTACTTC
CASSHGGYEQYF
>TRBJ1-5|.|TRBV20-1|.
TGCAGTGCACCCGGGATGAGGGATGGCAATCAGCCCCAGCATTTT
CSAPGMRDGNQPQHF
>TRBJ2-6|.|TRBV7-8|many
TGTGCCAGCAGCTTAGGGAGCGGGTACTCTGGGGCCAACGTCCTGACTTTC
CASSLGSGYSGANVLTF
>TRBJ2-2|TRBD1|TRBV25-1|few
TGTGCCAGCACCGTTGGGACAGGGAGCAGGTATGGCGGGGAGCTGTTTTTT
CASTVGTGSRYGGELFF
>TRBJ1-5|.|TRBV5-1|.
TGCGCCAGCAGCCCCATGTGGGGGGTCGGGCAGCCCCAGCATTTT
CASSPMWGVGQPQHF
>TRBJ1-2|.|TRBV12-3/TRBV12-4|.
TGTGCCAGCAGTCTCAATACAGGGTACTTACCCTACACCTTC
CASSLNTGYLPYTF
>TRBJ1-3|.|TRBV11-2|few
TGTGCCAGCAGCTTAGGTGTTCTGGGGGCCGGCGACAATGGAAACACCATATATTTT
CASSLGVLGAGDNGNTIYF
>TRBJ2-3|.|TRBV28|.
TGTGCCAGCAAGGGACCCACAGATACGCAGTATTTT
CASKGPTDTQYF
>TRBJ2-7|TRBD2|TRBV12-3/TRBV12-4|.
TGTGCCAGCAGCCCCGTTACAGCGGGAGGGTTCTACGAGCAGTACTTC
CASSPVTAGGFYEQYF
>TRBJ1-6|TRBD1|TRBV28|many
TGTGCCAGCACCGCCAGGACAGGGAGGTCACCCCTCCACTTT
CASTARTGRSPLHF
>TRBJ1-6|.|TRBV5-1|.
TGCGCCAGCAGCCCCAGGGTCATGAATTCACCCCTCCACTTT
CASSPRVMNSPLHF
>TRBJ2-3|TRBD2|TRBV4-2|.
TGTGCCAGCAGCCGAGGTAGCGGGTCGGCAGATACGCAGTATTTT
CASSRGSGSADTQYF
>TRBJ1-4|.|TRBV6-1|many
TGTGCCAGCCGTCCTACCTCAACTAATGAAAAACTGTTTTTT
CASRPTSTNEKLFF
>TRBJ1-1|TRBD1|TRBV2|many
TGTGCCAGCAGTTCGGACAGGGGGGACACTGAAGCTTTCTTT
CASSSDRGDTEAFF
>TRBJ2-7|.|TRBV20-1|.
TGCAGTGCTAGAAACCGACAGTTTAGCTCCTACGAGCAGTACTTC
CSARNRQFSSYEQYF
>TRBJ2-2|TRBD1|TRBV19|few
TGTGCCAGCAATCAGCGACAGGGGGCGAACACCGGGGAGCTGTTTTTT
CASNQRQGANTGELFF
>TRBJ2-2|.|TRBV2|many
TGTGCCAGTAGCCTAGCGTGGACCGGGGAGCTGTTTTTT
CASSLAWTGELFF
>TRBJ1-1|.|TRBV27|many
TGTGCCAGCAGGGACCTGCTGAACACTGAAGCTTTCTTT
CASRDLLNTEAFF
>TRBJ1-2|TRBD1|TRBV5-4|.
TGTGCCAGCAGTACCTCTGACAGGGTGGGCTATGGCTACACCTTC
CASSTSDRVGYGYTF
>TRBJ2-3|.|TRBV7-9|few
TGTGCCAGCAGCTTAGATCTGGATACGCAGTATTTT
CASSLDLDTQYF
>TRBJ2-5|TRBD1|TRBV27|many
TGTGCCAGCCGGGACAGGGTTATCACGGAGACCCAGTACTTC
CASRDRVITETQYF
>TRBJ2-7|TRBD1|TRBV30|few
TGTGCCTGGACAGACAGGGGGCGAAGCGAGCAGTACTTC
CAWTDRGRSEQYF
>TRBJ1-1|.|TRBV5-1|.
TGCGCCAGCAGCTTGGGAGGGTGGGAAGCTTTCTTT
CASSLGGWEAFF
>TRBJ1-5|.|TRBV6-5|many
TGTGCCAGCAGTTACCTTCCAGGGGAGGGCAATCAGCCCCAGCATTTT
CASSYLPGEGNQPQHF
>TRBJ1-2|.|TRBV20-1|.
TGCAGTGCTCCCCCCGGGAGCGAGCTCTATGGCTACACCTTC
CSAPPGSELYGYTF
>TRBJ2-4|.|TRBV19|few
TGTGCCAGTTGCCCGAGACAGAAGCGGGCCAAAAACATTCAGTACTTC
CASCPRQKRAKNIQYF
>TRBJ2-2|TRBD2|TRBV12-3/TRBV12-4|.
TGTGCCAGCAGTCCTACCGGACTAGCGGGAGCGGGCGGGGAGCTGTTTTTT
CASSPTGLAGAGGELFF
>TRBJ2-2|.|TRBV7-2|few
TGTGCCAGCAGCTTAGGTGCCCTAAAAACGAACACCGGGGAGCTGTTTTTT
CASSLGALKTNTGELFF
>TRBJ1-6|.|TRBV30|many
TGTGCCTGGAACAAGAGACACAATTCACCCCTCCACTTT
CAWNKRHNSPLHF
>TRBJ1-1|.|TRBV20-1|.
TGCAGTGCTCCTACCGCCTCCGACGGAAACACTGAAGCTTTCTTT
CSAPTASDGNTEAFF
>TRBJ1-5|.|TRBV30|.
TGTGCCTGGAGTGCTCCCGGGTCGCCGTTTCTTAGCAATCAGCCCCAGCATTTT
CAWSAPGSPFLSNQPQHF
>TRBJ2-1|TRBD2|TRBV20-1|.
TGCAGTGCCCCGCGAGCGGGAGGTGATGAGCAGTTCTTC
CSAPRAGGDEQFF
>TRBJ1-5|TRBD1|TRBV2|few
TGTGCCAGCAGTGCCCGACAGGGGAACAATCAGCCCCAGCATTTT
CASSARQGNNQPQHF
>TRBJ2-4|.|TRBV28|many
TGTGCCAGCAGTTTGTGGGAAAACATTCAGTACTTC
CASSLWENIQYF
>TRBJ1-1|.|TRBV27|many
TGTGCCAGCAGTTTATTAAGCGCCCAGGGAAAGGGAGCTTTCTTT
CASSLLSAQGKGAFF